This entry lists 2 T cell receptor beta chains sequenced from one sample in a study of patients and donors after allogeneic stem cell transplantation. TCRdb independently ran MiXCR on the RT-PCR reads; one entry per CDR3 protein. This sample has under 200,000 distinct CDR3 sequences, with roughly 22% found just once. Sequencing input: blood, either unsorted or a sorted T cell fraction (not recorded which). The receptors shown here come from a human donor who was either an allogeneic HSCT recipient or a stem cell or donor lymphocyte infusion donor (not recorded which). It is not recorded whose cells these are; they may come from a transplant donor.

This clonotype was seen a few times. V gene TRBV20-1 combines with J gene TRBJ2-3; 8 bases map to TRBD1. Germline V lookup: CDR1 DFQATT, CDR2 SNEGSKA (reference sequence). CDR3 size: 15 residues. V trimming: 1 base; J trimming: 2 bases; junction bases outside the gene matches: 5. This CDR3 is CSARARDRYTDTQYF. The CDR3 DNA sequence: TGCAGTGCTAGAGCCCGGGACAGGTACACAGATACGCAGTATTTT.

The V and J genes are TRBV7-9 and TRBJ2-1; D is perhaps TRBD2 (6 bases). V lost 4 bases and J 0 bases, leaving 16 bases between the germline ends. Germline loops: CDR1 SEHNR, CDR2 FQNEAQ (reference sequence). The CDR3 is made up of 17 amino acids. The CDR3, as DNA: TGTGCCAGCAGCTACTCTAGCGAGCTGAGCTCCTACAATGAGCAGTTCTTC. This translates into CASSYSSELSSYNEQFF.